The next 19 T cell receptor beta chains were all read from a single sample in a study of monozygotic twins with inflammatory bowel disease. TCRdb reprocessed the 5' RACE reads, keeping one entry per CDR3 protein, no DNA. This repertoire comprises 200,000 to 250,000 distinct CDR3 sequences; its ten largest clones make up around 7.7%. Sequenced material: blood. The receptor source for this set is a human donor with ulcerative colitis or Crohn's disease, or a healthy co-twin of an affected twin (not recorded which).

V and J are TRBV7-8 and TRBJ2-5. Germline-derived CDR1 and CDR2 are SGHVS and FQNEAQ. The length of the CDR3 is 16 residues. The CDR3 here is CASSLGSGLVGETQYF.

V gene TRBV20-1 combines with J gene TRBJ1-5; TCRdb's D call of TRBD1 is untestable without DNA. The CDR3 has 13 amino acids. The germline CDR1 and CDR2 sequences are DFQATT and SNEGSKA (reference sequence). The CDR3 sequence is CSAGDRDGQPQHF.

V is TRBV12-3 or TRBV12-4 and J is TRBJ2-7; checking the TCRdb D call of TRBD2 is not possible without DNA. This CDR3 is 12 amino acids long. This CDR3 reads CASKGGRVEQYF.

The V call is TRBV5-4, the J call TRBJ2-3; TCRdb lists TRBD2, though no DNA is available to test this call. The CDR3 loop spans 14 amino acids. Germline V gene data show CDR1 as SGHNT and CDR2 as YYREEE (reference sequence). This CDR3 reads CASSLGAAPDTQYF.

The CDR3 protein is CASSQDEGRAPYEQYF. V and J are TRBV4-1 and TRBJ2-7; with no DNA, the TCRdb D assignment of TRBD2 cannot be verified. This CDR3 region has 16 residues. The germline gives CDR1 MGHRA, CDR2 YSYEKL.

V is TRBV11-1 and J is TRBJ1-2; without DNA, the TCRdb call of TRBD1 cannot be checked. Germline CDR1 reads SGHAT; CDR2 reads FQDESV (reference sequence). The CDR3 loop spans 18 amino acids. The CDR3: CASSFPTGEESFLSGYTF.

The chain has TRBV10-3 and TRBJ1-4. CDR1 and CDR2 (germline): ENHRY, SYGVKD. CDR3 length equals 14 residues. The CDR3 region is CAISGDGLGEKLFF.

J is TRBJ1-2 and V is TRBV7-9. Per germline, CDR1 SEHNR and CDR2 FQNEAQ (reference sequence). CDR3 length: 14 residues. The CDR3 reads CASSLAGTAYGYTF.

The chain joins TRBV28 to TRBJ2-1; as DNA is missing, the TRBD2 call by TCRdb cannot be tested. Germline CDR1 reads MDHEN; CDR2 reads SYDVKM. The CDR3 runs to 15 residues. CDR3: CASSVSGLANNEQFF. The full variable domain, completed using reference TRBV28 and TRBJ2-1, is DVKVTQSSRYLVKRTGEKVFLECVQDMDHENMFWYRQDPGLGLRLIYFSYDVKMKEKGDIPEGYSVSREKKERFSLILESASTNQTSMYLCASSVSGLANNEQFFGPGTRLTVL.

The V call is TRBV5-6, the J call TRBJ2-2. The length of the CDR3 is 14 residues. Germline-derived CDR1 and CDR2 are SGHDT and YYEEEE. CDR3 region: CASSLTGHTGELFF.

The rearrangement joins TRBV20-1 to TRBJ2-3; the TCRdb call, TRBD1, lacks DNA for checking. The CDR3 extends over 14 amino acids. CDR1 is DFQATT, CDR2 SNEGSKA, per germline (reference sequence). The CDR3 loop reads CSAPVGGNPDTQYF.

V usage is TRBV11-2 and J usage is TRBJ2-1; TCRdb outputs TRBD1, but without DNA this stays unchecked. Germline CDR1 and CDR2: SGHAT and FQNNGV. The CDR3 contains 15 residues. The CDR3 region is CASSSRPDPYNEQFF.

The V call is TRBV5-1, the J call TRBJ2-2. Germline V gives CDR1 SGHRS, CDR2 YFSETQ. The CDR3 runs 13 residues. CDR3 loop: CASSLGPTGELFF.

This chain connects TRBV2 to TRBJ1-5. The germline CDR1 and CDR2 sequences are SNHLY and FYNNEI. There are 17 residues in the CDR3. The CDR3 spells CASSEALPSNLMSNQHF.

The CDR3 loop reads CASSEDRGTNEKLFF. The V and J genes are TRBV2 and TRBJ1-4; the TCRdb D gene call, TRBD1, has no DNA to confirm it. The CDR3 loop spans 15 amino acids. Germline-derived CDR1 and CDR2 are SNHLY and FYNNEI.

The chain employs TRBV7-2 and TRBJ2-2. CDR1 and CDR2 from the germline V gene are SGHTA and FQGNSA. This CDR3 has 14 residues. The chain's CDR3 is CASSLEAGTGELFF.

The V gene is TRBV27, the J gene TRBJ1-1. CDR3 length: 18 residues. Per germline, CDR1 MNHEY and CDR2 SMNVEV (reference sequence). CDR3 sequence: CASSPSGGTDYMNTEAFF.

The CDR3 loop reads CASLTSPGGKDEQFF. The chain carries TRBV18 and TRBJ2-1; TCRdb calls TRBD1, which cannot be checked without DNA. CDR3 length: 15 amino acids. Germline assignment: CDR1 KGHSH and CDR2 LQKENI. Full variable domain (remainder filled in from reference TRBV18 and TRBJ2-1): NAGVMQNPRHLVRRRGQEARLRCSPMKGHSHVYWYRQLPEEGLKFMVYLQKENIIDESGMPKERFSAEFPKEGPSILRIQQVVRGDSAAYFCASLTSPGGKDEQFFGPGTRLTVL.

The chain carries TRBV19 and TRBJ1-5; the D call from TCRdb, TRBD1, cannot be confirmed without DNA. The CDR3 has 17 amino acids. In germline, CDR1 is LNHDA, CDR2 SQIVND (reference sequence). The CDR3 here is CASRRTGGDYSNQPQHF.